The 9 T cell receptor beta chains below were found in one sample sequenced in a study of T cell responses to AZD1222 COVID-19 vaccine. The assay was immunoSEQ multiplex PCR, and TCRdb's table has in-frame clones only and misses some. The table includes approximately 35,000 clones, 75% to 90% detected once. Sample: peripheral blood, taken on day 0 of AZD1222 vaccination. These TCRs come from an adult in good health.

V is TRBV6-9 and J is TRBJ2-5; TRBD2 aligns across 14 bases. J was trimmed by 2 bases and V by 5 bases; bases with no gene match: 19. This CDR3 has 21 residues. Germline V gene lookup returns CDR1 MNHGY and CDR2 SVAAGI. Here the CDR3 reads CASSPNLGTSGGPTLQETQYF. The CDR3 DNA follows: TGTGCCAGCAGTCCCAACCTAGGGACTAGCGGGGGCCCCACTCTACAAGAGACCCAGTACTTC.

The chain recombines TRBV5-5 with TRBJ1-1; D is undetermined. V was pared by 4 bases and J by 4 bases, with 8 bases between. Germline V lookup: CDR1 SGHKS, CDR2 YYEKEE (reference sequence). This CDR3 contains 12 residues. The CDR3 protein is CASSPFSTEAFF. CDR3 DNA: TGTGCCAGCAGCCCCTTTAGCACTGAAGCTTTCTTT.

This chain links TRBV5-1 with TRBJ2-1, with 11 positions matching TRBD2. CDR1 and CDR2 from the germline V gene are SGHRS and YFSETQ. The CDR3 loop spans 15 amino acids. The V segment lost 4 bases and the J segment 7 bases; nucleotides outside the gene matches: 7. CDR3 sequence: CASSVSGRAWNEQFF. CDR3 bases: TGCGCCAGCAGCGTTAGCGGGAGGGCCTGGAATGAGCAGTTCTTC.

CDR3 bases: TGTGCTAGTGGCCCAACGGGCTTAGATACGCAGTATTTT. This gives the protein CASGPTGLDTQYF. The J gene is TRBJ2-3, the V gene TRBV12-5; no clear D gene. The CDR3 length is 13 residues. Looked up from germline, CDR1 is LGHNT and CDR2 is FRNRAP. Trimming pared 6 bases from V and 5 bases from J, leaving 12 bases between.

The DNA for the CDR3 is TGTGCCAGTACTACAGGGATGAATTTGAACACTGAAGCTTTCTTT. Amino acids: CASTTGMNLNTEAFF. V and J are TRBV19 and TRBJ1-1; D possibly corresponds to TRBD1 (6 bases). Germline CDR1 and CDR2: LNHDA and SQIVND (reference sequence). CDR3 length: 15 residues. Trimming cost V 7 bases and J 0 bases, with 15 bases left between them.

The gene calls are TRBV19 and TRBJ2-1; 8 nucleotides agree with TRBD1. The germline V gene has CDR1 LNHDA and CDR2 SQIVND (reference sequence). CDR3 length: 15 residues. Trimming at V came to 6 bases and at J to 8 bases, leaving 12 bases not matched to a gene. The CDR3 sequence: CASRFRQGTRDEQFF. CDR3 sequence (DNA): TGTGCCAGTAGATTCAGACAGGGGACGAGGGATGAGCAGTTCTTC.

V gene TRBV5-1 combines with J gene TRBJ2-5, with D tentatively TRBD1 or TRBD2 (7 bases each). Germline values: CDR1 SGHRS, CDR2 YFSETQ. Trimming shortened V by 3 bases and J by 5 bases, and 14 bases separated the two germline ends. CDR3 size: 14 residues. As DNA, the CDR3 is TGCGCCAGCAGCTCACAGGGGAGGGGGGAGACCCAGTACTTC. It codes for CASSSQGRGETQYF.

The gene calls are TRBV9 and TRBJ1-2; possible D gene TRBD1, 5 bases. This CDR3 has 15 amino acids. CDR1 and CDR2 (germline): SGDLS, YYNGEE. V was shortened by 4 bases and J by 1 base, with 14 bases between the two germline ends. CDR3 amino acids: CASSSRDGINYGYTF. CDR3 DNA sequence: TGTGCCAGCAGCTCAAGGGACGGGATTAACTATGGCTACACCTTC.

The genes are TRBV15 and TRBJ2-3, with D possibly matching TRBD1 (6 bases). The CDR3 is 16 residues long. Trimming took 4 bases from V and 1 from J, leaving 15 bases between them. Germline CDR1 and CDR2: LNHNV and YYDKDF (reference sequence). This CDR3 is CATSTPVDSRTDTQYF. The DNA of the CDR3 is TGTGCCACCAGCACCCCCGTGGACAGTCGCACAGATACGCAGTATTTT.